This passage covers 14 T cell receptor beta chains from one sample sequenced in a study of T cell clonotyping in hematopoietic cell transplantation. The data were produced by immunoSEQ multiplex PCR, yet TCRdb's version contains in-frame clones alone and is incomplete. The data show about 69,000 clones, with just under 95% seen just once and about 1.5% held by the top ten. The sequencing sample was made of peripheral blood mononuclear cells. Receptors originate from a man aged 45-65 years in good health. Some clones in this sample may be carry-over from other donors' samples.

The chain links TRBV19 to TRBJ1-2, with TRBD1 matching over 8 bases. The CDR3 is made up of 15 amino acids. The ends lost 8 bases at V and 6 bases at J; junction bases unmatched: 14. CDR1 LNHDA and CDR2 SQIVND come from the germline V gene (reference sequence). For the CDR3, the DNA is TGTGCCAGTCTTTCACCCGGGACAGGCGTACATGGCTACACCTTC. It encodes CASLSPGTGVHGYTF.

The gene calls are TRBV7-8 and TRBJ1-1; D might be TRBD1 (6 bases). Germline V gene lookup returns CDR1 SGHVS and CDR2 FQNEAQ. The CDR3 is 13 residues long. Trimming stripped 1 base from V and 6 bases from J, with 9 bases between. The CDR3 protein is CASSLGGRAEAFF. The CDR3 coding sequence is TGTGCCAGCAGCTTAGGGGGGCGGGCTGAAGCTTTCTTT.

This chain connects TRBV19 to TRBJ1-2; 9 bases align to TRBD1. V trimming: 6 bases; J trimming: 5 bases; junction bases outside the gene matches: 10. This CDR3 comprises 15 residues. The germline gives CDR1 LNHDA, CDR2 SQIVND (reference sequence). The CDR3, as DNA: TGTGCCAGTAGATTATCGGGACAGGGTGGATATGGCTACACCTTC. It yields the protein CASRLSGQGGYGYTF.

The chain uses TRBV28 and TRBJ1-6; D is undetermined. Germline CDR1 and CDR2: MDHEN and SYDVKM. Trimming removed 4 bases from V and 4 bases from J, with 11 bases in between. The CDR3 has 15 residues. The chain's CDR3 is CASSSPGSYNSPLHF. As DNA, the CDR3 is TGTGCCAGCAGTTCCCCAGGATCTTATAATTCACCCCTCCACTTT.

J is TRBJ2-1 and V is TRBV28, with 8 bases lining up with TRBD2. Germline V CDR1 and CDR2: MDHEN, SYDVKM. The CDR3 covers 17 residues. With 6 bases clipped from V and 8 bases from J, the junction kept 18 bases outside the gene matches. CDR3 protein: CASSPIGGETGEDEQFF. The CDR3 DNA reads TGTGCCAGCAGCCCTATCGGGGGGGAAACCGGCGAGGATGAGCAGTTCTTC.

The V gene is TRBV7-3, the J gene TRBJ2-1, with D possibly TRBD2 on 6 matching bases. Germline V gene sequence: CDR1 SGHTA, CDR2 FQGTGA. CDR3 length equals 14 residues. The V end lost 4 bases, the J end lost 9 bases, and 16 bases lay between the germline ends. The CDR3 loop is CASSSLGGSAEQFF. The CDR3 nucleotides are TGTGCCAGCAGCTCTCTTGGGGGGTCCGCTGAGCAGTTCTTC.

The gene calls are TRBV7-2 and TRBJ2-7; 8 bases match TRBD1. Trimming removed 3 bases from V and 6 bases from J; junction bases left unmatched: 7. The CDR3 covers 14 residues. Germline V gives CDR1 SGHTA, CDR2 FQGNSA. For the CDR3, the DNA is TGTGCCAGCAGCTTTCGTCGACAGGGGCGCGAGCAGTACTTC. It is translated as CASSFRRQGREQYF.

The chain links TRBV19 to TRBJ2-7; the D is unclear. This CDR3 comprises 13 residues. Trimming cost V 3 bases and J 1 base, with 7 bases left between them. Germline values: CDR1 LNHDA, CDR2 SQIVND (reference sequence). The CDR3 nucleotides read TGTGCCAGTAGTATTGAAGCTTCCTACGAGCAGTACTTC. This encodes CASSIEASYEQYF.

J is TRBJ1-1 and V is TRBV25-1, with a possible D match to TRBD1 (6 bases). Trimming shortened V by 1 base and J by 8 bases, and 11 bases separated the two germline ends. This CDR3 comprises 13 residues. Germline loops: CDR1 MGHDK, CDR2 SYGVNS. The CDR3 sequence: CASSEWGASEAFF. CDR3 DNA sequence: TGTGCCAGCAGTGAATGGGGGGCTTCCGAAGCTTTCTTT.

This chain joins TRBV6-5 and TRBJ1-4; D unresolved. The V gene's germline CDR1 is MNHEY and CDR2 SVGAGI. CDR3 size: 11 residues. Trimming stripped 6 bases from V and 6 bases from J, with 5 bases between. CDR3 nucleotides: TGTGCCAGCAGGTGGCATGAAAAACTGTTTTTT. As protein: CASRWHEKLFF.

CDR3 residues: CASSVAEGWTDTQYF. CDR3 in DNA: TGTGCCAGCAGCGTAGCGGAGGGCTGGACAGATACGCAGTATTTT. The chain employs TRBV9 and TRBJ2-3; D may be TRBD2 (6 bases). The germline V gene encodes CDR1 SGDLS and CDR2 YYNGEE. The V end was cut by 0 bases, the J end by 3 bases, with 11 bases between. This CDR3 region has 15 residues.

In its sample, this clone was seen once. Here the CDR3 reads CASKLGQAYEQYF. Here the CDR3 DNA reads TGTGCCAGCAAATTGGGACAGGCATACGAGCAGTACTTC. This sequence joins TRBV27 and TRBJ2-7, with 8 bases fitting TRBD1. The trim removed 7 bases at V and 4 bases at J, leaving 6 bases unmatched. Germline CDR1 reads MNHEY; CDR2 reads SMNVEV (reference sequence). This CDR3 spans 13 amino acids.

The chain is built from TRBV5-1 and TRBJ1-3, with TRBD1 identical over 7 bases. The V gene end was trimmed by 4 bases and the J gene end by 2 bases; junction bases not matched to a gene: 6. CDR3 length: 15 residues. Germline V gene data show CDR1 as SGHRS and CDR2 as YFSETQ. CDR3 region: CASSRDRETGNTIYF. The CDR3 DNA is TGCGCCAGCAGCCGTGACAGGGAAACTGGAAACACCATATATTTT.

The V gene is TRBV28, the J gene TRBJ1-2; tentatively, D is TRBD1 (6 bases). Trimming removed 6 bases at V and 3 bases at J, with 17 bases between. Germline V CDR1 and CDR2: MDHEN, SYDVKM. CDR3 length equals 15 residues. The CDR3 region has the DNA TGTGCCAGCAGAGTACAGGGAGGGTGGGACTATGGCTACACCTTC. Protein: CASRVQGGWDYGYTF.